These 22 T cell receptor beta chains were all obtained from the same sample, sequenced in a study of T cells in Graves' hyperthyroidism and ophthalmopathy. The source material, RNA transcripts, was used to amplify TCR beta CDR3 regions. First-round RT-PCR of the TCR CDR3 relied on the HTBI primer set. TCRdb passed the multiplex PCR reads through MiXCR, listing each CDR3 protein once. The table has some 550,000 distinct CDR3 sequences, around 15% seen once. Material for sequencing was blood. These receptors all come from a woman in her forties with Graves' ophthalmopathy.

This chain uses TRBV28 with TRBJ1-2, with D possibly TRBD1 on 5 matching bases. The CDR3 is made up of 14 amino acids. Germline CDR1 and CDR2: MDHEN and SYDVKM. V shed 5 bases and J shed 7 bases, with 17 bases lying between them. The CDR3 protein is CASSLGGGGRGYTF. The CDR3 coding sequence is TGTGCCAGCAGTCTGGGGGGGGGTGGCCGTGGCTACACCTTC.

A few counts support this clonotype. V usage is TRBV2 and J usage is TRBJ2-7, with 9 positions matching TRBD1. V was pared by 7 bases and J by 4 bases, with 8 bases of the junction left unmatched. The CDR3 is 14 residues long. The germline V gene encodes CDR1 SNHLY and CDR2 FYNNEI. The DNA for the CDR3 is TGTGCCAGCAATGCGGGGACAGGGCCGTACGAGCAGTACTTC. This translates into CASNAGTGPYEQYF.

This clonotype appeared a few times. The chain recombines TRBV4-1 with TRBJ2-3; TRBD1 matches 10 bases. Germline V gene data show CDR1 as MGHRA and CDR2 as YSYEKL. This CDR3 has 15 residues. V lost 3 bases, J lost 5 bases, and 5 bases stayed unmatched. CDR3 nucleotides: TGCGCCAGCAGCCAGCGAGGACAGGGGGAAGATACGCAGTATTTT. Protein sequence: CASSQRGQGEDTQYF.

This clonotype showed up just a few times. The V gene is TRBV28, the J gene TRBJ1-2; a weak D match, TRBD1 (5 bases). This CDR3 contains 14 residues. The germline gives CDR1 MDHEN, CDR2 SYDVKM. V gave up 1 base and J gave up 2 bases, with 8 bases separating them. The CDR3 DNA follows: TGTGCCAGCAGTTTATATGAGGGGAACTATGGCTACACCTTC. It yields the protein CASSLYEGNYGYTF.

This clonotype was seen only a few times. The chain is built from TRBV4-1 and TRBJ2-1; 9 nucleotides agree with TRBD2. After removal of 1 base from V and 0 bases from J, the junction contained 10 bases not matched to a gene. Germline assignment: CDR1 MGHRA and CDR2 YSYEKL. CDR3 length: 19 amino acids. The CDR3 sequence is CASSQGRTSDWSSYNEQFF. The DNA for the CDR3 is TGCGCCAGCAGCCAAGGCAGGACTAGCGACTGGAGCTCCTACAATGAGCAGTTCTTC.

A remark on this clonotype: This clone may be a read error of a much larger clone one base away. The rearrangement uses TRBV6-2 or TRBV6-3 and TRBJ1-1; D is possibly TRBD1 (5 bases). The CDR3 is made up of 14 amino acids. CDR1 is MNHEY, CDR2 SVGEGT, per germline. This CDR3 is CASSRTNSNTEALF. CDR3 DNA: TGTGCCAGCTCGCGGACAAATTCTAACACTGAAGCTCTCTTT.

At least ten counts were recorded for this clonotype. This chain joins TRBV6-2 or TRBV6-3 and TRBJ2-7; possibly TRBD1 for D (5 bases). The V gene lost 8 bases and the J gene lost 0 bases, with 14 bases spanning the gap. This CDR3 has 14 residues. Germline V gene lookup returns CDR1 MNHEY and CDR2 SVGEGT. DNA for the CDR3: TGTGCCAGCGAAGGACAATGGAGCTCCTACGAGCAGTACTTC. Translated: CASEGQWSSYEQYF.

The CDR3 loop is CASSLAGGETEDEQYF. DNA for the CDR3: TGCGCCAGCAGCTTGGCCGGGGGGGAAACGGAGGACGAGCAGTACTTC. The chain recombines TRBV5-1 with TRBJ2-7; 8 nucleotides align to TRBD2. This CDR3 is built from 16 residues. With 0 bases clipped from V and 5 bases from J, the junction kept 10 bases outside the gene matches. Germline values: CDR1 SGHRS, CDR2 YFSETQ.

The CDR3 spells CSEDRFSTDTQYF. The CDR3 coding sequence is TGCAGTGAGGACAGATTTAGCACAGATACGCAGTATTTT. The chain has TRBV20-1 and TRBJ2-3; possible D gene TRBD1, 6 bases. V lost 7 bases and J lost 0, with 11 bases in between. The CDR3 runs to 13 residues. Germline CDR1 and CDR2: DFQATT and SNEGSKA (reference sequence).

The chain is built from TRBV28 and TRBJ2-7; D perhaps matches TRBD2 (5 bases). With 5 bases removed from V and 8 bases from J, the gap between germline ends came to 16 bases. Germline V gene data show CDR1 as MDHEN and CDR2 as SYDVKM. The CDR3 spans 13 residues. The CDR3 loop is CASSPQLGPKQYF. CDR3 in DNA: TGTGCCAGCAGTCCCCAACTAGGGCCCAAGCAGTACTTC.

This clonotype was seen at least ten times. The chain recombines TRBV27 with TRBJ1-1, with unresolved D. The CDR3 is made up of 14 amino acids. The V end was cut by 6 bases, the J end by 3 bases, with 14 bases between. The V gene's germline CDR1 is MNHEY and CDR2 SMNVEV (reference sequence). The CDR3 coding sequence is TGTGCCAGCAGCCCATGGGGTTCTCACACTGAAGCTTTCTTT. Protein product: CASSPWGSHTEAFF.

This clonotype was seen more than once but under ten times. The rearrangement links TRBV6-1 to TRBJ2-3; TRBD2 aligns across 11 bases. The CDR3 length is 15 residues. The V gene's germline CDR1 is MNHNS and CDR2 SASEGT. The trim removed 2 bases at V and 4 bases at J, leaving 2 bases unmatched. The CDR3 spells CASSETSGSSDTQYF. CDR3 sequence (DNA): TGTGCCAGCAGTGAAACTAGCGGGAGCTCAGATACGCAGTATTTT.

This clonotype has more than one count but fewer than ten. This CDR3 reads CASSFGLALLEQYF. As DNA, the CDR3 is TGCGCCAGCAGCTTCGGATTAGCCTTATTAGAGCAGTACTTC. The gene calls are TRBV5-1 and TRBJ2-7, with D unclear. This CDR3 contains 14 residues. V lost 2 bases to trimming and J lost 7 bases, with 16 bases between them. Germline CDR1 reads SGHRS; CDR2 reads YFSETQ.

This clonotype was counted between two and nine times. This chain joins TRBV6-5 and TRBJ1-3; a weak D match, TRBD1 (6 bases). The CDR3 covers 16 residues. Germline CDR1 MNHEY, CDR2 SVGAGI. V shed 2 bases and J shed 4 bases, with 15 bases lying between them. CDR3 coding DNA: TGTGCCAGCAGTTACGCACCCACAGGGCCGGGAAACACCATATATTTT. It translates to CASSYAPTGPGNTIYF.

This clonotype was detected only a few times. The chain is built from TRBV2 and TRBJ1-1, with unresolved D. Germline V CDR1 and CDR2: SNHLY, FYNNEI. Trimming left V 11 bases short and J 1 base short, with 11 bases between. The CDR3 has 12 residues. The CDR3 protein is CAPHYENTEAFF. The DNA for the CDR3 is TGTGCCCCTCACTATGAGAACACTGAAGCTTTCTTT.

There are a few counts of this clonotype. The chain carries TRBV30 and TRBJ1-2, with 10 nucleotides matching TRBD1. V was pared by 6 bases and J by 2 bases, with 3 bases of the junction left unmatched. The CDR3 is 13 amino acids. Germline values: CDR1 GTSNPN, CDR2 SVGIG (reference sequence). For the CDR3, the DNA is TGTGCCTGTAGGACAGGGGGGAACTATGGCTACACCTTC. Translated, it gives CACRTGGNYGYTF. Full variable domain (remainder filled in from reference TRBV30 and TRBJ1-2): SQTIHQWPATLVQPVGSPLSLECTVEGTSNPNLYWYRQAAGRGLQLLFYSVGIGQISSEVPQNLSASRPQDRQFILSSKKLLLSDSGFYLCACRTGGNYGYTFGSGTRLTVV.

This clonotype was seen a few times. Being one base from a much bigger clone, this may be a read error. The chain links TRBV28 to TRBJ1-2; D call uncertain. Germline-derived CDR1 and CDR2 are MDHEN and SYDVKM. The CDR3 is made up of 15 amino acids. CDR3 in amino acids: CASSLDSPPLYGYAF. The CDR3 DNA sequence: TGTGCCAGCAGTTTAGATAGCCCACCCCTCTATGGCTACGCCTTC.

The rearrangement joins TRBV7-2 to TRBJ2-1; TRBD1 matches at 9 bases. Per the germline V gene, CDR1 is SGHTA and CDR2 is FQGNSA. The CDR3 sequence is 14 residues long. The trim removed 6 bases at V and 10 bases at J, leaving 10 bases unmatched. Here the CDR3 DNA reads TGTGCCAGCAGTAGGCAGGGACAGGGATTCGAGCAGTTCTTC. Translation: CASSRQGQGFEQFF.

This clonotype was seen a few times. A much more abundant neighbour one base away suggests this may be a read error. This chain joins TRBV20-1 and TRBJ2-3; D remains ambiguous. Germline V gene sequence: CDR1 DFQATT, CDR2 SNEGSKA (reference sequence). V dropped 3 bases and J dropped 1 base, with 5 bases sitting between them. This CDR3 has 12 amino acids. The CDR3 sequence is CSARSGTDTQYF. The CDR3, as DNA: TGCAGTGCTAGGTCCGGCACAGATACGCAGTATTTT.

In its sample, this clonotype was seen many times. The chain couples TRBV2 to TRBJ1-1; no firm D call. The CDR3 sequence is 11 residues long. Looked up from germline, CDR1 is SNHLY and CDR2 is FYNNEI. The germline V and J ends were trimmed by 8 bases and 8 bases, with 12 bases remaining between them. CDR3 sequence reads: CASEVDGEAFF. The CDR3 nucleotides read TGTGCCAGCGAAGTGGACGGCGAAGCTTTCTTT. The whole variable domain, filled in from reference TRBV2 and TRBJ1-1, reads EPEVTQTPSHQVTQMGQEVILRCVPISNHLYFYWYRQILGQKVEFLVSFYNNEISEKSEIFDDQFSVERPDGSNFTLKIRSTKLEDSAMYFCASEVDGEAFFGQGTRLTVV.

This clonotype came up a few times. V gene TRBV4-1 combines with J gene TRBJ2-2, with TRBD1 identical over 7 bases. V lost 0 bases, J lost 4 bases, and 8 bases stayed unmatched. This CDR3 contains 17 residues. Germline V CDR1 and CDR2: MGHRA, YSYEKL. Here the CDR3 reads CASSQDWKGALTGELFF. The CDR3 DNA sequence: TGCGCCAGCAGCCAAGATTGGAAGGGGGCGCTCACCGGGGAGCTGTTTTTT.

In its sample, this clonotype was seen many times. The rearrangement links TRBV18 to TRBJ2-7; D gene unclear. Germline V gives CDR1 KGHSH, CDR2 LQKENI. The V gene lost 2 bases and the J gene lost 0 bases, with 11 bases spanning the gap. CDR3 length: 15 residues. CDR3 nucleotides: TGTGCCAGCTCACCAGGGCCAGCCGTCTCCTACGAGCAGTACTTC. Translating it yields CASSPGPAVSYEQYF.